The T cell receptor beta chain described here comes from a study of blood T cell repertoires in COVID-19. V shed 1 base and J shed 7 bases, with 6 bases lying between them. The CDR3 covers 13 residues. Germline V gene lookup returns CDR1 SGDLS and CDR2 YYNGEE. This clone came up a few times. The repertoire was sequenced with immunoSEQ multiplex PCR; TCRdb's copy has only in-frame clones and lacks some. This table has roughly 170,000 clones, more than 80% appearing once. The rearrangement joins TRBV9 to TRBJ1-6; no clear D gene. Sequenced material: peripheral blood. The sequence was collected from a human donor in a cohort sampled during active COVID-19. CDR3 loop: CASSVKENSPLHF. The CDR3 bases are TGTGCCAGCAGCGTAAAAGAGAATTCACCCCTCCACTTT.